Reported below is one T cell receptor (beta chain). Its antigen remains unidentified. This sample stems from a study of T-cell memory formation after mild COVID-19. Constant-segment primers and 5'RACE yielded cDNA libraries for TCR alpha and TCR beta, each carrying sample barcodes and UMIs. One entry per CDR3 protein results from TCRdb running MiXCR on the 5' RACE reads. Seen here are almost 550,000 distinct CDR3 sequences, about 20% observed once, and the top ten hold around 13%. Study-wide points: CD4+ clones that contracted lay mainly in CM and EM; CD8+ ones lay in EMRA.

With V trimmed by 5 bases and J by 7 bases, 9 bases remained unmatched. This CDR3 has 15 amino acids. CDR1 SGHVS and CDR2 FQNEAQ come from the germline V gene. J is TRBJ2-1 and V is TRBV7-8; TRBD1 agrees at 9 bases. The clonotype was recovered from an adult woman who had mild COVID-19 (a few samples of this study predate the infection). Cell type and time point are not known. The source material was PBMCs or a T cell subset sorted from them (not recorded which). CDR3 sequence (DNA): TGTGCCAGCAGCGGGGCCGGGACAGGGCGTAATGAGCAGTTCTTC. Its translation: CASSGAGTGRNEQFF.